A selection of T cell receptor beta chains follows, all from one sample in a study of T cells in Graves' hyperthyroidism and ophthalmopathy. TCRdb re-derived calls from the multiplex PCR reads in MiXCR, one entry per CDR3 protein. The profile covers hundreds of thousands of distinct CDR3 sequences, with roughly 15% appearing a single time and under 25% taken by the ten largest. Sequenced: blood. These receptors originate from a woman aged 60 to 75 with Graves' ophthalmopathy. The CDR3 runs from the conserved cysteine through the conserved F or W. The D gene is left open where the match is weak. Clone size is not always given. Where it is, it says once, few, many or a class for expanded clones.

>TRBD1|TRBV27|few|TRBJ2-7
TGTGCCAGCAGTTTAAGGGACAGGGGTAACTACGAGCAGTACTTC
CASSLRDRGNYEQYF
>TRBD2|TRBV12-3/TRBV12-4|.|TRBJ2-3
TGTGCCAGCAGTCCGACTAGCGGGAGGGAGGCGCAGTATTTT
CASSPTSGREAQYF
>TRBD1|TRBV3-1|few|TRBJ2-7
TGTGCCAGCAGCCACAGGGGGCTTTACGAGCAGTACTTC
CASSHRGLYEQYF
>TRBD2|TRBV6-2/TRBV6-3|few|TRBJ2-3
TGTGCCAGCAGTGACGGGAGGGCCGGGAAAACAGATACGCAGTATTTT
CASSDGRAGKTDTQYF
>.|TRBV20-1|.|TRBJ2-5
TGCAGTGCTAGAGATCCGGAGGGAGAGACCCAGTACTTC
CSARDPEGETQYF
>.|TRBV28|many|TRBJ1-2
TGTGCCAGCAGTTTATTGGTCAGTAATTCTAACTATGGCTACACCTTC
CASSLLVSNSNYGYTF
>.|TRBV19|few|TRBJ1-2
TGTGCCAGTTCCCTTGGGCGAGAGGGCTACACCTTC
CASSLGREGYTF
>TRBD2|TRBV7-9|.|TRBJ2-1
TGTGCCAGCAGCCAAGATTTTCTAGCGGGCAATGAGCAGTTCTTC
CASSQDFLAGNEQFF
>.|TRBV6-2/TRBV6-3|many|TRBJ1-5
TGTGCCAGCAGTTACAAACTTTATAGCAATCAGCCCCAGCATTTT
CASSYKLYSNQPQHF
>TRBD2|TRBV20-1|few|TRBJ2-7
TGCAGTGCCCCTACTAGCGGGGCGGCTGGCGAGCAGTACTTC
CSAPTSGAAGEQYF
>.|TRBV12-3/TRBV12-4|many|TRBJ2-3
TGTGCCAGCAGTTTCAGGCCGAACACAGATACGCAGTATTTT
CASSFRPNTDTQYF
>.|TRBV6-1|many|TRBJ2-3
TGTGCCAGCAGATACGCCGGGACACTTAGCACAGATACGCAGTATTTT
CASRYAGTLSTDTQYF